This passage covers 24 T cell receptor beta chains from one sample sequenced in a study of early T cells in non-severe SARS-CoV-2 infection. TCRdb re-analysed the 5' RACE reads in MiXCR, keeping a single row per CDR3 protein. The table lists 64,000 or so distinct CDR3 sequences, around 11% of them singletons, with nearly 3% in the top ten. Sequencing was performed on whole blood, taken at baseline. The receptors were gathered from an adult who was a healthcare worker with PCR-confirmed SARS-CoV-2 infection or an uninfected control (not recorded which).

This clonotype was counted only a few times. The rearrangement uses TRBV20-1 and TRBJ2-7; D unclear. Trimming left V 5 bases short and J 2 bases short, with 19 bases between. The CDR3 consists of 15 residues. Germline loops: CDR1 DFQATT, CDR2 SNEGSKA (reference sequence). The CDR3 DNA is TGCAGTGCTCGAACCCCGGACGGAAATCCCTACGAGCAGTACTTC. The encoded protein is CSARTPDGNPYEQYF.

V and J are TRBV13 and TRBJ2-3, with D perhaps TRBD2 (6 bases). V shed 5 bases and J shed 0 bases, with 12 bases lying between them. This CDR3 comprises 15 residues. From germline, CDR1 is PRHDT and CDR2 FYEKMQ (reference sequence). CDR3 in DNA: TGTGCCAGCAGCCGAGCGGGTCCTAGCACAGATACGCAGTATTTT. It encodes CASSRAGPSTDTQYF. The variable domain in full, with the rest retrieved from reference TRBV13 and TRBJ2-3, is AAGVIQSPRHLIKEKRETATLKCYPIPRHDTVYWYQQGPGQDPQFLISFYEKMQSDKGSIPDRFSAQQFSDYHSELNMSSLELGDSALYFCASSRAGPSTDTQYFGPGTRLTVL.

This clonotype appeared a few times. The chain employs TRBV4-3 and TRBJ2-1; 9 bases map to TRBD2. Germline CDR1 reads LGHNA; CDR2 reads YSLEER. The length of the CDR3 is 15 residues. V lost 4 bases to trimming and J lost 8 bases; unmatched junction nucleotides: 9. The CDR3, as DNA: TGCGCCAGCAGCCGGGACGGACTAGCGTACCATGAGCAGTTCTTC. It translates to CASSRDGLAYHEQFF.

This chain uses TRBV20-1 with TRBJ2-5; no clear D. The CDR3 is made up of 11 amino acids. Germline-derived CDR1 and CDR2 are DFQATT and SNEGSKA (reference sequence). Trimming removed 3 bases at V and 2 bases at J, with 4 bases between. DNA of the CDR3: TGCAGTGCTAGCCTTCAAGAGACCCAGTACTTC. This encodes CSASLQETQYF.

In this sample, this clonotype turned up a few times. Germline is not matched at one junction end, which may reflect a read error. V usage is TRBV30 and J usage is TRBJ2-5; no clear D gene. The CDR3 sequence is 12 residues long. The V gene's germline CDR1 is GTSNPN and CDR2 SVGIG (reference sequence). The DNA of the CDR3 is TGTGCATGGAGTGTATCGGACGAGACCCAGTACTTC. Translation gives CAWSVSDETQYF.

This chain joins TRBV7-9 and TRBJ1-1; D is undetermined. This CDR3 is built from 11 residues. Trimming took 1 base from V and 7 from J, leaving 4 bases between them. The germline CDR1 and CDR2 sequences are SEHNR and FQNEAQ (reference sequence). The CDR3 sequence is CASSLGGEAFF. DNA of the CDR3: TGTGCCAGCAGCTTAGGGGGTGAAGCTTTCTTT.

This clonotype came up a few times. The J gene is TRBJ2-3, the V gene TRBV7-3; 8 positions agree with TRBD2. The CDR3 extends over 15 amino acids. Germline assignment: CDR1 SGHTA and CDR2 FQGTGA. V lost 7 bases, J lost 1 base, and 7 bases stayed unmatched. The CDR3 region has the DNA TGTGCCAGCACCCCTACCGGGGGGGGCACAGATACGCAGTATTTT. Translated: CASTPTGGGTDTQYF.

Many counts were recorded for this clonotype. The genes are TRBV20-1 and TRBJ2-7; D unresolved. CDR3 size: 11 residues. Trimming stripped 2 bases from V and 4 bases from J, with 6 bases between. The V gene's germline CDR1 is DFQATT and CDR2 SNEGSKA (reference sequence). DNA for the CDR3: TGCAGTGCTAGATTGGTGTACGAGCAGTACTTC. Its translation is CSARLVYEQYF.

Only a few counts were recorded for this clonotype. CDR3 nucleotide sequence: TGTGCCTGGAGGCCAACAGCCTTTTACGGTGAAGCTTTCTTT. This gives the protein CAWRPTAFYGEAFF. The rearrangement uses TRBV30 and TRBJ1-1; unclear D gene. This CDR3 has 14 residues. Trimming shortened V by 3 bases and J by 7 bases, and 18 bases separated the two germline ends. The germline V gene has CDR1 GTSNPN and CDR2 SVGIG (reference sequence).

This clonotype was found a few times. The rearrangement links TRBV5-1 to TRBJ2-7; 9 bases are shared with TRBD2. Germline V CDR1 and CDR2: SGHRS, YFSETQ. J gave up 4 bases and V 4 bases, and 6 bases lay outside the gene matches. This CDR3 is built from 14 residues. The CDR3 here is CASSMGLAGYEQYF. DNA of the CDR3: TGCGCCAGCAGCATGGGACTAGCTGGATACGAGCAGTACTTC.

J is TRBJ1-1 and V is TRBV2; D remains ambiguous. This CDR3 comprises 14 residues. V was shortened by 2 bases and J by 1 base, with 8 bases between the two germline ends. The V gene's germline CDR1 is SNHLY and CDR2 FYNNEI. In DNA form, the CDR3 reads TGTGCCAGCAGTGAATCACGGACGAACACTGAAGCTTTCTTT. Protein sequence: CASSESRTNTEAFF.

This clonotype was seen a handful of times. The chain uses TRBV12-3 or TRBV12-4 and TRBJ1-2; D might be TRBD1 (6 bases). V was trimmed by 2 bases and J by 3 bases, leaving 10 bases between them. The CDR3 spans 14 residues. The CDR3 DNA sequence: TGTGCCAGCAGTTTACACAGGGTGGACTATGGCTACACCTTC. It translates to CASSLHRVDYGYTF.

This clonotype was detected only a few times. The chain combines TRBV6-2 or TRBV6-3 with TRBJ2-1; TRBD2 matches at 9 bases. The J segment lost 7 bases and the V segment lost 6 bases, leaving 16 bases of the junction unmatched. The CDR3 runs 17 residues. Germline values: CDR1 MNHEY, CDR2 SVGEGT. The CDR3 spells CASSSPKGGGARNEQFF. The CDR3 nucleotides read TGTGCCAGCAGCTCCCCAAAGGGCGGGGGGGCCCGGAATGAGCAGTTCTTC.

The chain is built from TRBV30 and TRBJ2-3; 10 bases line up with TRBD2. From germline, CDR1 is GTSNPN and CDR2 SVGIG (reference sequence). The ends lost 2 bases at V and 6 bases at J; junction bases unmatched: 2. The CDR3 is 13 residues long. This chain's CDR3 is CAWSLAGVDTQYF. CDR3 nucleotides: TGTGCCTGGAGTCTAGCGGGGGTGGATACGCAGTATTTT.

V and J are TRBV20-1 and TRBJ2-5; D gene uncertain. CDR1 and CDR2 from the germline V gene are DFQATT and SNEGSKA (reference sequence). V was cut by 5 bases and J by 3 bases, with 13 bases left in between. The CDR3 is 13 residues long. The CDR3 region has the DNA TGCAGTGCTCAACGACCCGGAAAAGAGACCCAGTACTTC. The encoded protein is CSAQRPGKETQYF.

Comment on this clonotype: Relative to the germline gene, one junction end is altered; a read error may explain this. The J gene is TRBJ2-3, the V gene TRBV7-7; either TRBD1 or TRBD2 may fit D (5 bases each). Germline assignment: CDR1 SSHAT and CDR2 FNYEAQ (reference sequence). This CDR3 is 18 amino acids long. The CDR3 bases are TGTGCTAGCAGCCCCGGGGCGTCCTCAGCATCGGCGAGGGATACGCAGTATTTT. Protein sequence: CASSPGASSASARDTQYF.

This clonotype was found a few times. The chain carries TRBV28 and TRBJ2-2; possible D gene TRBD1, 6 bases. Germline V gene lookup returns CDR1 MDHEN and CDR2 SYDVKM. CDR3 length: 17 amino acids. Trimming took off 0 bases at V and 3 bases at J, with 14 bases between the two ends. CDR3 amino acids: CASSLWQGSTDTGELFF. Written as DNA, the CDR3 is TGTGCCAGCAGTTTATGGCAGGGGTCTACGGACACCGGGGAGCTGTTTTTT.

The CDR3 DNA reads TGTGCCAGCAGCCTTGGACTAGCGGGGGCCCCACGGGGCAATGAGCAGTTCTTC. It encodes CASSLGLAGAPRGNEQFF. The chain links TRBV27 to TRBJ2-1; 13 bases map to TRBD2. Germline lookup yields CDR1 MNHEY and CDR2 SMNVEV (reference sequence). The CDR3 contains 18 residues. The trim removed 6 bases at V and 6 bases at J, leaving 14 bases unmatched.

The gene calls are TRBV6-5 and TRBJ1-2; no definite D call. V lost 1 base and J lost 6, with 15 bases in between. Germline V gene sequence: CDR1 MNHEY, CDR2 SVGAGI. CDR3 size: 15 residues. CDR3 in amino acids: CASSYWGPRADGYTF. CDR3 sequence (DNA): TGTGCCAGCAGTTACTGGGGTCCGCGGGCAGATGGCTACACCTTC.

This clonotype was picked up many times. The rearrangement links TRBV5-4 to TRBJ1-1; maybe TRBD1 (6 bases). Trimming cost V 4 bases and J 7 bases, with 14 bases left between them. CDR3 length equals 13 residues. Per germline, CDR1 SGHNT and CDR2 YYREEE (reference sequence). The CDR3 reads CASSRIGGYEAFF. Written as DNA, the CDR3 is TGTGCCAGCAGCCGAATAGGGGGGTATGAAGCTTTCTTT.

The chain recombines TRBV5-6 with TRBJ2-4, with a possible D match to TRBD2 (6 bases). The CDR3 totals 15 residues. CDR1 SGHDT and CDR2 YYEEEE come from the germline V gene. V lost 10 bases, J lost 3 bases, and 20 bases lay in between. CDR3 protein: CAGTSLREDKNIQYF. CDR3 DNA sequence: TGTGCCGGCACCAGCCTCAGGGAGGACAAAAACATTCAGTACTTC.

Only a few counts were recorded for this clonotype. The CDR3 DNA reads TGTGCCAGCGACCGGAGATCTAACTATGGCTACACCTTC. It is translated as CASDRRSNYGYTF. The V call is TRBV9, the J call TRBJ1-2; D gene ambiguous. Germline V gene sequence: CDR1 SGDLS, CDR2 YYNGEE. The V end lost 7 bases, the J end lost 0 bases, and 10 bases lay between the germline ends. The CDR3 loop spans 13 amino acids.

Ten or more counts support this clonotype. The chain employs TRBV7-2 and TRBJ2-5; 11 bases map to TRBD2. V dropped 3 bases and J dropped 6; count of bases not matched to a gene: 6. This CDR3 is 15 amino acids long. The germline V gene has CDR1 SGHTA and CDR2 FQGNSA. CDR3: CASSFTSGGLQTQYF. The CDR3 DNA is TGTGCCAGCAGCTTCACTAGCGGGGGATTGCAGACCCAGTACTTC. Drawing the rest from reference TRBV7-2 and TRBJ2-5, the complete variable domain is GAGVSQSPSNKVTEKGKDVELRCDPISGHTALYWYRQSLGQGLEFLIYFQGNSAPDKSGLPSDRFSAERTGGSVSTLTIQRTQQEDSAVYLCASSFTSGGLQTQYFGPGTRLLVL.

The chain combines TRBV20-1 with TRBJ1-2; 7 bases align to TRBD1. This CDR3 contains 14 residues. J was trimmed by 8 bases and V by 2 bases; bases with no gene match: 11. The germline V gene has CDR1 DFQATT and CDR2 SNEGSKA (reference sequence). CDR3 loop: CSARILGGGAGYTF. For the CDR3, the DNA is TGCAGTGCTAGAATCCTTGGAGGGGGCGCGGGCTACACCTTC.